Here is one T cell receptor beta chain with its context. The data were taken from a study of early T cells in non-severe SARS-CoV-2 infection. MiXCR was run by TCRdb on the 5' RACE reads, yielding one entry per CDR3 protein. The sample shows some 97,000 distinct CDR3 sequences, 9.5% to 12% of them seen only once. The V and J ends lost 4 bases and 2 bases respectively, with 13 bases between them. Germline values: CDR1 WSHSY, CDR2 SAAADI. The CDR3 has 15 residues. This rearrangement joins TRBV10-2 to TRBJ2-3; no definite D call. The clonotype originates from an adult who was a healthcare worker with PCR-confirmed SARS-CoV-2 infection or an uninfected control (not recorded which). The specimen was whole blood, collected at baseline. The CDR3 DNA follows: TGCGCCAGCAGTGTGGGCAGCGTGCCCACAGATACGCAGTATTTT. It specifies CASSVGSVPTDTQYF.